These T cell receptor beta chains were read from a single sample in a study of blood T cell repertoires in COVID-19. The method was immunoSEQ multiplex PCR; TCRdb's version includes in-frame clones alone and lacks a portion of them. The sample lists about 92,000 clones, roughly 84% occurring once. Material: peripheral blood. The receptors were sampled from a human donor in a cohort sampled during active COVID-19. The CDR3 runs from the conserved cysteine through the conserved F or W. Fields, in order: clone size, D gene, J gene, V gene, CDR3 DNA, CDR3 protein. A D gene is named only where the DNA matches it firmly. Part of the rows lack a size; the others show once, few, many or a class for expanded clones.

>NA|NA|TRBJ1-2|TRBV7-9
TGTGCCAGCAGCTCCGCGGCGAATGGCTACACCTTC
CASSSAANGYTF
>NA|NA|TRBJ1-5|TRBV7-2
TGTGCCAGCAGCTTAAATCGGGACAATTATCAGCCCCAGCATTTT
CASSLNRDNYQPQHF
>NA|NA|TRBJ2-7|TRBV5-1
TGCGCCAGCAGCCGCTATGGTTTCTCCTACGAGCAGTACTTC
CASSRYGFSYEQYF
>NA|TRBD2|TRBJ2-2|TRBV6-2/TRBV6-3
TGTGCCAGCAGTTGGGAGCCGGGACTAGCTATGGCCGGGGAGCTGTTTTTT
CASSWEPGLAMAGELFF
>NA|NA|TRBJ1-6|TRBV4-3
TGCGCCAGCAGCCCAAGGGGGGGTTCACCCCTCCACTTT
CASSPRGGSPLHF
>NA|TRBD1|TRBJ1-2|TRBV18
TGTGCCAGCTCACCTTCGGACAGGCTTGGCTATGGCTACACCTTC
CASSPSDRLGYGYTF
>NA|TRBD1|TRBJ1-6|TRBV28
TGTGCCAGCAGTAGCTGGGGACAGGGAACAGATAATTCACCCCTCCACTTT
CASSSWGQGTDNSPLHF
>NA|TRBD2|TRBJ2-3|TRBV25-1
TGTGCCAGCAGTCAGGAGCGGGGAGTGGCAGATACGCAGTATTTT
CASSQERGVADTQYF
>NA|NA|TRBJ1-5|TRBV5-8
TGTGCCAGCAGCTTGGCCGGGACTTATCAGCCCCAGCATTTT
CASSLAGTYQPQHF
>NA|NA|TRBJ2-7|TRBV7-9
TGTGCCAGCAGCTCGGGGCCGTCAAGGGGGAGCTCCTACGAGCAGTACTTC
CASSSGPSRGSSYEQYF
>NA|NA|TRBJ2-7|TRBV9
TGTGCCAGCAGCCACCATCTGGCGGGGCACTCCTACGAGCAGTACTTC
CASSHHLAGHSYEQYF
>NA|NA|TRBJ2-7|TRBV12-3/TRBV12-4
TGTGCCAGCAGTTTTACCGGTTCCTACGAGCAGTACTTC
CASSFTGSYEQYF
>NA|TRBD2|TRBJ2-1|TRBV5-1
TGCGCCAGCAGCCCCTCCCGGACTAGCGGGGGCCTCTCCTACAATGAGCAGTTCTTC
CASSPSRTSGGLSYNEQFF
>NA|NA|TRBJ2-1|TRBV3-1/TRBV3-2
TGTGCCAGCAGCCGCACAGGGTTGCATGAGCAGTTCTTC
CASSRTGLHEQFF
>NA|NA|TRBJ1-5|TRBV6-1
TGTGCCAGCAGTGAGGTACCGGGACTTCCGCCCCAGCATTTT
CASSEVPGLPPQHF
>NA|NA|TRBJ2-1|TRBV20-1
TGCAGTGCTAGAGCGGGAAATGAGCAGTTCTTC
CSARAGNEQFF
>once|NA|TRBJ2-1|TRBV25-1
TGTGCCAGCAGTCAGACAGGGAGGCATGAGCAGTTCTTC
CASSQTGRHEQFF
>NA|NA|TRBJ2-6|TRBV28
TGTGCCAGCAGTTTGTGGGCCTCTGGGGCCAACGTCCTGACTTTC
CASSLWASGANVLTF
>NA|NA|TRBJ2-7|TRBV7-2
TGTGCCAGCAGCTTAGCCCCGACAGGTGGATGGGAGCAGTACTTC
CASSLAPTGGWEQYF
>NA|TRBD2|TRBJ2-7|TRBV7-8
TGTGCCAGCAGCTTTCGGACTAGCGGGTTGAGCTCCTACGAGCAGTACTTC
CASSFRTSGLSSYEQYF
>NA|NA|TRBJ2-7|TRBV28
TGTGCCAGTATGGGAACAGGTAGCAGAGTCTACGAGCAGTACTTC
CASMGTGSRVYEQYF
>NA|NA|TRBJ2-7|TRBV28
TGTGCCAGCCGATCGGGCGAGCAGTACTTC
CASRSGEQYF
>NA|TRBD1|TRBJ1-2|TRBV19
TGTGCCAGTAGTATAGTTGAGGGGGCCAACTATGGCTACACCTTC
CASSIVEGANYGYTF
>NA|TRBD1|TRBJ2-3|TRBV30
TGTGCCTGGAGTTTGCTGGGACAGGGGGCAGGCACAGATACGCAGTATTTT
CAWSLLGQGAGTDTQYF
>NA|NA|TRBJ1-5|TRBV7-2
TGTGCCAGCAGCTTAGTTTCCGGGAACAATCAGCCCCAGCATTTT
CASSLVSGNNQPQHF
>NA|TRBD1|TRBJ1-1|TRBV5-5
TGTGCCAGCAGCCGGACAGGTAACACTGAAGCTTTCTTT
CASSRTGNTEAFF